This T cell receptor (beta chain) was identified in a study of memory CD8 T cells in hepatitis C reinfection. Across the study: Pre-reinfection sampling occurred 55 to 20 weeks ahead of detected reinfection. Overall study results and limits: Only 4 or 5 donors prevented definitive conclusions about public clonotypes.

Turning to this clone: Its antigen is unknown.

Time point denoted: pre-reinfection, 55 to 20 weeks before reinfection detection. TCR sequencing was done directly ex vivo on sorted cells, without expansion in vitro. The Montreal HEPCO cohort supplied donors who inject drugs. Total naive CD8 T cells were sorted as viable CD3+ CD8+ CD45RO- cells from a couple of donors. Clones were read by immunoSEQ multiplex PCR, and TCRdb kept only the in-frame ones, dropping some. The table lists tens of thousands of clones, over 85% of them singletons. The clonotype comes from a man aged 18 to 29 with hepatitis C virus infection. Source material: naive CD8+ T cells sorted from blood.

For the CDR3, the DNA is TGTGCCAGTAGTATGGTAGTATCAGAGACCCAGTACTTC. Its protein is CASSMVVSETQYF. J is TRBJ2-5 and V is TRBV19; D is ambiguous. V lost 3 bases and J lost 4, with 9 bases in between. This CDR3 has 13 residues. Germline CDR1 is LNHDA and CDR2 is SQIVND (reference sequence).